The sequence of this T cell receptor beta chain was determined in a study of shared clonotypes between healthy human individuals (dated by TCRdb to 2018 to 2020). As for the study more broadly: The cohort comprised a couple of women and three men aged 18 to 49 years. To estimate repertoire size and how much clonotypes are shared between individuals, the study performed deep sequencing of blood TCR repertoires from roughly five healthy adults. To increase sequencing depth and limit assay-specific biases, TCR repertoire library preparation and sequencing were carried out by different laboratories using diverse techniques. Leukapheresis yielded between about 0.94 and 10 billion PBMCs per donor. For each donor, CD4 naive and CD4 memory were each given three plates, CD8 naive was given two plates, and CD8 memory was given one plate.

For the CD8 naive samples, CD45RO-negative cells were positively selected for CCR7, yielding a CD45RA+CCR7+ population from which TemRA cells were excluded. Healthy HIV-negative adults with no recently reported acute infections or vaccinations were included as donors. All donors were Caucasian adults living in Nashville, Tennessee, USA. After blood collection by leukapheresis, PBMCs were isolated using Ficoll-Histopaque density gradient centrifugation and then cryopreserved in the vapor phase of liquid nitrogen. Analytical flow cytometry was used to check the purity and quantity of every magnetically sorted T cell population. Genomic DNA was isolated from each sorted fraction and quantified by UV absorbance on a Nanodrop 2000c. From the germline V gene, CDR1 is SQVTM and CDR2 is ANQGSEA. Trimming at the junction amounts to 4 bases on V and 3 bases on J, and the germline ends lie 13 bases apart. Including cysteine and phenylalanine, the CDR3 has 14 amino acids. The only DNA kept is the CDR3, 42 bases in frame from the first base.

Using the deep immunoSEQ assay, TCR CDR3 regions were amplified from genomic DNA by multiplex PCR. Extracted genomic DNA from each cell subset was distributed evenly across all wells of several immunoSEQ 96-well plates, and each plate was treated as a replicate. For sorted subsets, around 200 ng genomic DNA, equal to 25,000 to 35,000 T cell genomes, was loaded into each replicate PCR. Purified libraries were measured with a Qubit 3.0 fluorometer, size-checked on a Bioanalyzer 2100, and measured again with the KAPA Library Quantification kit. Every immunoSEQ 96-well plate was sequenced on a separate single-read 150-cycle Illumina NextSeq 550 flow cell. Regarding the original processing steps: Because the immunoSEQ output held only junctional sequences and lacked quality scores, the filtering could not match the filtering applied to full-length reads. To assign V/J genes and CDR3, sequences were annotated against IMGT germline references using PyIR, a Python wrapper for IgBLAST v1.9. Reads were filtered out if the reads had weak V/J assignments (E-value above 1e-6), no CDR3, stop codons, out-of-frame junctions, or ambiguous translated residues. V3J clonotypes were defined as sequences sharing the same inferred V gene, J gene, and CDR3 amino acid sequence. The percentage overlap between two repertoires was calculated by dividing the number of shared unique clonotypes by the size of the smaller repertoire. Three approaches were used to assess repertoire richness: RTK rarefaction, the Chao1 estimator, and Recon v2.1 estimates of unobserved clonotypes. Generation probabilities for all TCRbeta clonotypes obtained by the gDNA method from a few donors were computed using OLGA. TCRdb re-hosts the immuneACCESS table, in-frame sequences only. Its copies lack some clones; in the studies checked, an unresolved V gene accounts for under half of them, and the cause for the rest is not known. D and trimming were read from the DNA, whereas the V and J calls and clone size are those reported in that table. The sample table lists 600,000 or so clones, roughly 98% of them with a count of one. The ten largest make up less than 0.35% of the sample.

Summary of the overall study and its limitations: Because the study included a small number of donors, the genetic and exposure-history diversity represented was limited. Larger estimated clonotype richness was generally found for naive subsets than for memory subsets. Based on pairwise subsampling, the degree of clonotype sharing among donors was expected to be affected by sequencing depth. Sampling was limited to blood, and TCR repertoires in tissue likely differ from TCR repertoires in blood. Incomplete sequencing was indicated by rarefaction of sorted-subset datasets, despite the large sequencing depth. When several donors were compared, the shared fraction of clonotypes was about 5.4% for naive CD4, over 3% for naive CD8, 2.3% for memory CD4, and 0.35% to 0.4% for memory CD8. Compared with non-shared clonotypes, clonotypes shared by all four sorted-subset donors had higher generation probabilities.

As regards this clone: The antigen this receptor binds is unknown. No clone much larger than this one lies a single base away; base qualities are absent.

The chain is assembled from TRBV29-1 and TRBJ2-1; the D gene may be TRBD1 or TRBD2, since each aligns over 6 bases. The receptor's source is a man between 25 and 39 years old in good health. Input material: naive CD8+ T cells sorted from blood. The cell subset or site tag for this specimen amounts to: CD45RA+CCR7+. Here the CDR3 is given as CSVGMGGDYNEQFF. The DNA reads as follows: TGCAGCGTTGGCATGGGGGGCGACTACAATGAGCAGTTCTTC.